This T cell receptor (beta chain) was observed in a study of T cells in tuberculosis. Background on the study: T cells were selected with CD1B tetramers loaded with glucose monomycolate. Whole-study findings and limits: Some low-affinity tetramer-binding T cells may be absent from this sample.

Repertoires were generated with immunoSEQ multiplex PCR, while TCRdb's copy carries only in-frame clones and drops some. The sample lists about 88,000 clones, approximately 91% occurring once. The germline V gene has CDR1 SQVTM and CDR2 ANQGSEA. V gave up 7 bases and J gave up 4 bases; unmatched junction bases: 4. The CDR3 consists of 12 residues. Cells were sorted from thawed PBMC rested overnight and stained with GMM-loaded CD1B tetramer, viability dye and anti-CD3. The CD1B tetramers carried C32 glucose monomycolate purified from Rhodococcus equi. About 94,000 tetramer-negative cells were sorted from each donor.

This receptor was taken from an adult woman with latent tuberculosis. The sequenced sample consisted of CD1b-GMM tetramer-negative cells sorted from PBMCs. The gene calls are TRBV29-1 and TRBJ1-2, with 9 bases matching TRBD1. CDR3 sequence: CSAWGQGYGYTF. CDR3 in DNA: TGCAGCGCCTGGGGACAGGGCTATGGCTACACCTTC.